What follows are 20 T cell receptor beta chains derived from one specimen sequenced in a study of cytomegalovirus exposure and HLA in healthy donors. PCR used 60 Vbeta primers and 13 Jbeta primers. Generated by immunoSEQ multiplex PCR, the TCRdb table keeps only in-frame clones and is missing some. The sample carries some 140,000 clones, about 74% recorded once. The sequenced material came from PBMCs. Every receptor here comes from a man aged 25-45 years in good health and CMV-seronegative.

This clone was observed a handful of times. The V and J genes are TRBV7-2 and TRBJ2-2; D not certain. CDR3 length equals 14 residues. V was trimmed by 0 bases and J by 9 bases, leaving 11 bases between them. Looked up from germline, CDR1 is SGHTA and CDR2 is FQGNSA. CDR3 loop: CASSLAGVFRELFF. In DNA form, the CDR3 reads TGTGCCAGCAGCTTAGCAGGAGTATTTAGGGAGCTGTTTTTT.

CDR3 nucleotides: TGTGCCAGTAGTATAACAACAGGGGTTGGAGGGGCCAACGTCCTGACTTTC. It translates to CASSITTGVGGANVLTF. This chain uses TRBV19 with TRBJ2-6; 7 bases match TRBD1. The CDR3 consists of 17 residues. Germline V gene lookup returns CDR1 LNHDA and CDR2 SQIVND (reference sequence). The trim removed 2 bases at V and 4 bases at J, leaving 8 bases unmatched.

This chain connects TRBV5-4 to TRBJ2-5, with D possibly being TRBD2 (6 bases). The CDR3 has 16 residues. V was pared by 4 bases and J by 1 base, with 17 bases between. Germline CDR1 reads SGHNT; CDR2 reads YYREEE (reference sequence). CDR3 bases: TGTGCCAGCAGCATGGGAGGAAAACGAACCCAAGAGACCCAGTACTTC. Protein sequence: CASSMGGKRTQETQYF.

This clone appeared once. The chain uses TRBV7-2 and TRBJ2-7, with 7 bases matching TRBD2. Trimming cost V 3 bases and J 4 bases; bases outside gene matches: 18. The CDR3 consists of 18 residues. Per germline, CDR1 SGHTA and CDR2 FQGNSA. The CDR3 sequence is CASSLGRDYRGWLYEQYF. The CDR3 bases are TGTGCCAGCAGCTTGGGGCGGGACTATCGTGGATGGCTGTACGAGCAGTACTTC.

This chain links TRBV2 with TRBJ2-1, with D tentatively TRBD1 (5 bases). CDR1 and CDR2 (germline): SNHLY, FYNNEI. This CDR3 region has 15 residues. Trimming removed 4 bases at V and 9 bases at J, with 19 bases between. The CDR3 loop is CASSVGRQRHSEQFF. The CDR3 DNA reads TGTGCCAGCAGTGTAGGTCGACAGCGCCACAGTGAGCAGTTCTTC. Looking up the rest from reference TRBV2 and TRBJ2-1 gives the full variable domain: EPEVTQTPSHQVTQMGQEVILRCVPISNHLYFYWYRQILGQKVEFLVSFYNNEISEKSEIFDDQFSVERPDGSNFTLKIRSTKLEDSAMYFCASSVGRQRHSEQFFGPGTRLTVL.

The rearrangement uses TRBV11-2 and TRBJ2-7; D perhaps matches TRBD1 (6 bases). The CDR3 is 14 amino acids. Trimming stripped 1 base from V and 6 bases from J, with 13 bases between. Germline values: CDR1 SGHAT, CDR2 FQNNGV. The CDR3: CASSLVLGAAEQYF. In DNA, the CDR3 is TGTGCCAGCAGCTTAGTGCTGGGGGCGGCCGAGCAGTACTTC. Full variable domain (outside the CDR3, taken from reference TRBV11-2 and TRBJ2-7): EAGVAQSPRYKIIEKRQSVAFWCNPISGHATLYWYQQILGQGPKLLIQFQNNGVVDDSQLPKDRFSAERLKGVDSTLKIQPAKLEDSAVYLCASSLVLGAAEQYFGPGTRLTVT.

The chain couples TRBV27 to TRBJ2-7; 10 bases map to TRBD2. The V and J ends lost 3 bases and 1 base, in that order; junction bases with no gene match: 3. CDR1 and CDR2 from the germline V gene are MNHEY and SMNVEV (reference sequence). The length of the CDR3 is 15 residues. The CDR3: CASSFGLAVSYEQYF. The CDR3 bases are TGTGCCAGCAGTTTTGGACTAGCGGTTTCCTACGAGCAGTACTTC.

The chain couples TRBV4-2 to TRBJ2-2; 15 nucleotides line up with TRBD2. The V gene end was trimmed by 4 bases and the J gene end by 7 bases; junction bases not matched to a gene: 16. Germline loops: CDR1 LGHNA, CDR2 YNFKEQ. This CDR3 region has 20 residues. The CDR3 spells CASSPSGTSGRQGGIGELFF. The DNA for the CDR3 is TGTGCCAGCAGCCCCTCGGGGACTAGCGGGAGGCAAGGAGGAATCGGGGAGCTGTTTTTT.

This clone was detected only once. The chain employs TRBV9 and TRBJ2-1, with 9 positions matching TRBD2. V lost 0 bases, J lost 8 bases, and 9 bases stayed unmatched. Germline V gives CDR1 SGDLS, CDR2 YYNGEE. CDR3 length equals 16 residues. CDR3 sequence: CASSVGSGRSSDEQFF. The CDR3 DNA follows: TGTGCCAGCAGCGTAGGGAGCGGGAGGTCCTCGGATGAGCAGTTCTTC.

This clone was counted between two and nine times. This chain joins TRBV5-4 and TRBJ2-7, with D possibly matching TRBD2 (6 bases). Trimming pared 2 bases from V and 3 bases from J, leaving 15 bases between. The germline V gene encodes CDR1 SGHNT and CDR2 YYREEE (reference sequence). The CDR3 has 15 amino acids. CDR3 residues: CASSLWGSGNYEQYF. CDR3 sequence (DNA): TGTGCCAGCAGCTTATGGGGTAGCGGAAACTACGAGCAGTACTTC.

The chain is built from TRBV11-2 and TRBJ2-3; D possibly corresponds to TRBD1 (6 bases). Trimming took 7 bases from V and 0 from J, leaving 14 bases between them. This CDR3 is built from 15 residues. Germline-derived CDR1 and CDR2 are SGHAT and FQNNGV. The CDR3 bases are TGTGCCAGCATCACCAGGGGCGCAAGCACAGATACGCAGTATTTT. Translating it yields CASITRGASTDTQYF.

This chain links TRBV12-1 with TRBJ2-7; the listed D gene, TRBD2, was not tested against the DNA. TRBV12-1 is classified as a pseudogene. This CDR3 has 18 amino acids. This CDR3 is CASSFDPGGARIGKEQYF. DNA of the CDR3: TGTGCCAGCAGCTTCGACCCTGGGGGGGCGCGGATTGGGAAGGAGCAGTACTTC.

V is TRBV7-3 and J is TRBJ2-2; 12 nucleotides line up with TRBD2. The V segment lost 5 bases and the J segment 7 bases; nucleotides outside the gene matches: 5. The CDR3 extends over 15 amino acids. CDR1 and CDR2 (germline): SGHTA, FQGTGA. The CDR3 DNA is TGTGCCAGCAGCCCCGGACTAGCGGGAATCGGGGAGCTGTTTTTT. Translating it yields CASSPGLAGIGELFF. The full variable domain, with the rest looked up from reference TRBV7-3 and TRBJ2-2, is GAGVSQTPSNKVTEKGKYVELRCDPISGHTALYWYRQSLGQGPEFLIYFQGTGAADDSGLPNDRFFAVRPEGSVSTLKIQRTERGDSAVYLCASSPGLAGIGELFFGEGSRLTVL.

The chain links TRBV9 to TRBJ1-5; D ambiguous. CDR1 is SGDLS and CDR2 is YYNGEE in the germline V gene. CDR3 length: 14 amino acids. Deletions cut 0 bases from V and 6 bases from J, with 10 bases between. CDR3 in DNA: TGTGCCAGCAGCGTAGGTAGGGAGGGTCAGCCCCAGCATTTT. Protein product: CASSVGREGQPQHF.

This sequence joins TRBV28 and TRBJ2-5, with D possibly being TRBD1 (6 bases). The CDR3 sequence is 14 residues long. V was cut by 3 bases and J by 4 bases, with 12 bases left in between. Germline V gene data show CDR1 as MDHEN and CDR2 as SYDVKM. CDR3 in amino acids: CASSFGARGETQYF. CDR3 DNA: TGTGCCAGCAGTTTTGGAGCCAGGGGAGAGACCCAGTACTTC.

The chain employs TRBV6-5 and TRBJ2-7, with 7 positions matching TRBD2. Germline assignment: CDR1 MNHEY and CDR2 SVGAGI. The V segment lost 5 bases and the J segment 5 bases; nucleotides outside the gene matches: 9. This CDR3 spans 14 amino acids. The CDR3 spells CASSNLAAQDEQYF. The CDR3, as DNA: TGTGCCAGCAGTAATCTAGCGGCCCAGGACGAGCAGTACTTC.

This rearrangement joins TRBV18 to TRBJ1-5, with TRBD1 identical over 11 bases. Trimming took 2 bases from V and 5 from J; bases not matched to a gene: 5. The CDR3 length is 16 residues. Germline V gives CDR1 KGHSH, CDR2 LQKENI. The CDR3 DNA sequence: TGTGCCAGCTCACCAGGGACAGGGGGGACGGATCAGCCCCAGCATTTT. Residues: CASSPGTGGTDQPQHF.

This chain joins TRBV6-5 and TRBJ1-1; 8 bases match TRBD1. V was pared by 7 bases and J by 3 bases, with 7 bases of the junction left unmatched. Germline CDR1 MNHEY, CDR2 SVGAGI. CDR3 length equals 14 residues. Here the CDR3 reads CASTTRTGHTEAFF. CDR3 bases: TGTGCCAGCACCACAAGGACAGGGCACACTGAAGCTTTCTTT.

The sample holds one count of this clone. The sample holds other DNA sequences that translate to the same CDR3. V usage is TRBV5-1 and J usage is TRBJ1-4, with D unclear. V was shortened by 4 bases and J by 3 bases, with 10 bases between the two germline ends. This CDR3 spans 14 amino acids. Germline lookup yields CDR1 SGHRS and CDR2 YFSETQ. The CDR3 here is CASSLRGSNEKLFF. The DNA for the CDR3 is TGCGCCAGCAGCCTCAGAGGGTCTAATGAAAAACTGTTTTTT.

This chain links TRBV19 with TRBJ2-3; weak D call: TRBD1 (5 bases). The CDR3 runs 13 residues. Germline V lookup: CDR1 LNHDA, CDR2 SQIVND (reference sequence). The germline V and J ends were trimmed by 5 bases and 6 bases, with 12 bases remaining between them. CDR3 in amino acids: CASSDGAHDTQYF. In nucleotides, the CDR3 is TGTGCCAGTAGTGATGGGGCCCACGATACGCAGTATTTT.